The present T cell receptor (beta chain) was sequenced within a study of T cells in Graves' hyperthyroidism and ophthalmopathy. For the study at large: Pretreatment peripheral blood was obtained at initial diagnosis.

This clonotype has only a few counts. What it recognizes is unknown. Overall study results and limits: Separating ophthalmopathy from stable hyperthyroidism was achieved by a 13 V-J model.

RNA transcripts yielded amplified TCR beta CDR3 regions. A first-round RT-PCR of the TCR CDR3 used the HTBI primer set. From the multiplex PCR reads, TCRdb called clonotypes with MiXCR, one entry per CDR3 protein. The sample consists of 450,000 to 650,000 distinct CDR3 sequences, roughly 18% of them appearing once. Germline lookup yields CDR1 SGHKS and CDR2 YYEKEE (reference sequence). The CDR3 has 14 amino acids. V shed 0 bases and J shed 2 bases, with 9 bases lying between them. This TCR was sampled from a young woman with Graves' ophthalmopathy. The chain couples TRBV5-5 to TRBJ2-7; D not resolved. What was sequenced was blood. CDR3 region: CASSLVENTYEQYF. The CDR3 nucleotides are TGTGCCAGCAGCTTGGTCGAGAATACCTACGAGCAGTACTTC.